This T cell receptor (beta chain) came from a study of vaccination effects on CD4 cells after COVID-19. With regard to this clone: Its antigen is currently unknown.

Germline-derived CDR1 and CDR2 are SNHLY and FYNNEI. The V end was cut by 2 bases, the J end by 6 bases, with 13 bases between. The length of the CDR3 is 15 residues. Only in-frame clones appear in the TCRdb table, and some are missing; sequencing was by immunoSEQ multiplex PCR. The sample shows tens of thousands of clones, about 76% of them seen only once. Prior to sequencing, the ViraFEST assay stimulated PBMC with viral peptide pools, which expanded the antigen-specific CD4+ T cells. Isolating CD4+ T cells followed more than eight days of culture. None of these healthy vaccinees had been infected with SARS-CoV-2 before vaccination. Culturing of more than 1.5 million PBMC per well took place with approximately 10 IU/ml IL-2 and about 10 ug/ml peptides. Points from the study as a whole: At late timepoints after vaccination, vaccine- and infection-induced clones shrank markedly.

The rearrangement uses TRBV2 and TRBJ2-2; a possible D gene is TRBD1 (6 bases). The TCR was taken from a human donor who received a COVID-19 vaccine. The sample consisted of CD4+ T cells from PBMCs cultured with SARS-CoV-2 spike peptides, taken before COVID-19 vaccination. Written as DNA, the CDR3 is TGTGCCAGCAGTGAATATACAGGGTTCTCCGGGGAGCTGTTTTTT. This codes for CASSEYTGFSGELFF.